These T cell receptor beta chains were read from a single sample in a study of blood T cell repertoires in COVID-19. Some clones are missing from TCRdb's copy, which holds only in-frame ones; the method was immunoSEQ multiplex PCR. The sample lists around 160,000 clones; roughly 74% were seen once. Source material: peripheral blood. The origin of the receptors is a woman aged 80 or over with acute or convalescent COVID-19. Each CDR3 is given with its conserved first and last residue. D genes are given only for firm matches. Not all rows give a size; the values are once, few, many and, for expanded clones, a class.

d_call	clone_size	v_call	j_call	cdr3_aa	cdr3_nt
.	.	TRBV4-2	TRBJ1-1	CASSQGLVAGMNTEAFF	TGTGCCAGCAGCCAAGGTCTTGTGGCAGGGATGAACACTGAAGCTTTCTTT
TRBD2	.	TRBV19	TRBJ2-3	CASRPEGRAAYTQYF	TGTGCCAGCCGTCCCGAGGGGAGGGCGGCGTATACGCAGTATTTT
TRBD2	.	TRBV25-1	TRBJ2-7	CASSAPGLAPYEQYF	TGTGCCAGCAGTGCGCCGGGACTAGCCCCCTACGAGCAGTACTTC
TRBD2	few	TRBV7-2	TRBJ2-5	CASSLAGGQETQYF	TGTGCCAGCAGCTTAGCGGGGGGGCAAGAGACCCAGTACTTC
.	.	TRBV5-1	TRBJ2-2	CASSLRPGGETGELFF	TGCGCCAGCAGCCTCCGTCCCGGAGGGGAAACCGGGGAGCTGTTTTTT
TRBD2	few	TRBV14	TRBJ2-7	CASSPSGASYEQYF	TGTGCCAGCAGCCCCAGCGGGGCCTCCTACGAGCAGTACTTC
TRBD1	.	TRBV29-1	TRBJ2-7	CSVARDRASYEQYF	TGCAGCGTTGCCCGGGACAGGGCCTCCTACGAGCAGTACTTC
TRBD2	.	TRBV28	TRBJ2-1	CASGRGRFNEQFF	TGTGCCTCCGGGAGGGGTCGATTCAATGAGCAGTTCTTC
.	once	TRBV19	TRBJ2-7	CASTPGAGSYEQYF	TGTGCCAGTACCCCAGGGGCCGGGTCCTACGAGCAGTACTTC
TRBD2	.	TRBV27	TRBJ2-5	CASKGLAVQETQYF	TGTGCCAGCAAGGGACTAGCGGTTCAAGAGACCCAGTACTTC
.	.	TRBV19	TRBJ1-1	CASSIDQGTEAFF	TGTGCCAGTAGTATCGATCAGGGGACTGAAGCTTTCTTT
.	.	TRBV9	TRBJ2-2	CASSRTLGGVGGELFF	TGTGCCAGCAGCCGCACGCTCGGAGGGGTTGGCGGGGAGCTGTTTTTT
TRBD2	.	TRBV9	TRBJ2-2	CASSVFGLADTGELFF	TGTGCCAGCAGCGTATTCGGACTAGCGGACACCGGGGAGCTGTTTTTT
TRBD1	.	TRBV13	TRBJ1-1	CASSLRQGAVAEAFF	TGTGCCAGCAGCCTCAGACAGGGGGCGGTCGCTGAAGCTTTCTTT
.	.	TRBV12-5	TRBJ2-1	CASGLGLGSGEQFF	TGTGCTAGTGGTTTGGGTTTAGGGAGCGGTGAGCAGTTCTTC
.	once	TRBV15	TRBJ1-2	CATSRDPGYGYTF	TGTGCCACCAGCAGAGATCCAGGGTATGGCTACACCTTC
.	.	TRBV6-1	TRBJ1-2	CASSEVHRTYGYTF	TGTGCCAGCAGTGAAGTTCACAGAACCTATGGCTACACCTTC
TRBD2	.	TRBV7-9	TRBJ2-3	CASSASGRAGDTQYF	TGTGCCAGCAGCGCAAGCGGGAGGGCCGGGGATACGCAGTATTTT
.	.	TRBV12-5	TRBJ1-1	CASKRTPENTEAFF	TGTGCTAGCAAACGGACACCGGAGAACACTGAAGCTTTCTTT
TRBD1	.	TRBV4-1	TRBJ2-1	CASSHRTGAYNEQFF	TGCGCCAGCAGCCACAGGACAGGGGCCTACAATGAGCAGTTCTTC
.	.	TRBV5-1	TRBJ1-3	CASSFTESGNTIYF	TGCGCCAGCAGCTTCACAGAATCTGGAAACACCATATATTTT
.	.	TRBV3-1/TRBV3-2	TRBJ1-4	CASSQAGNEKLFF	TGTGCCAGCAGCCAAGCAGGGAATGAAAAACTGTTTTTT
TRBD1	many	TRBV18	TRBJ1-1	CASSLRDRGSLGTEAFF	TGTGCCAGCTCACTCCGGGACAGGGGAAGTCTCGGGACTGAAGCTTTCTTT
.	.	TRBV18	TRBJ2-1	CASSPRTTSNEQFF	TGTGCCAGCTCACCTCGGACTACCTCCAATGAGCAGTTCTTC
TRBD1	.	TRBV5-1	TRBJ2-1	CASKPGTGAYNEQFF	TGCGCCAGCAAACCCGGGACAGGGGCCTACAATGAGCAGTTCTTC
TRBD1	.	TRBV7-9	TRBJ1-2	CASSTQSGGYGYTF	TGTGCCAGCAGCACCCAGTCAGGGGGGTATGGCTACACCTTC
TRBD1	.	TRBV7-9	TRBJ1-4	CASSHGQGWEKLFF	TGTGCCAGCAGCCATGGACAGGGCTGGGAAAAACTGTTTTTT
.	.	TRBV19	TRBJ1-1	CASSWALYTEAFF	TGTGCCAGTAGTTGGGCCCTTTACACTGAAGCTTTCTTT
TRBD1	.	TRBV5-6	TRBJ1-1	CASSLVDRGSAEAFF	TGTGCCAGCAGCTTGGTTGACAGGGGATCCGCTGAAGCTTTCTTT
TRBD1	once	TRBV6-6	TRBJ2-7	CASSSDRGPSYEQYF	TGTGCCAGCAGTTCGGACAGGGGACCTTCCTACGAGCAGTACTTC
TRBD1	.	TRBV6-5	TRBJ2-3	CASSRTGGTSDTQYF	TGTGCCAGCAGCAGGACAGGGGGAACCTCAGATACGCAGTATTTT
.	.	TRBV2	TRBJ1-3	CASRGDSGNTIYF	TGTGCCAGCAGAGGGGACTCTGGAAACACCATATATTTT
.	many	TRBV2	TRBJ2-1	CASSETGSSYNEQFF	TGTGCCAGCAGTGAAACGGGGAGCTCCTACAATGAGCAGTTCTTC
.	few	TRBV7-3	TRBJ2-5	CASSTIIQETQYF	TGTGCCAGCAGCACTATCATTCAGGAGACCCAGTACTTC
TRBD1	.	TRBV5-1	TRBJ1-5	CASSSLEDRSSNQPQHF	TGCGCCAGCAGCTCCCTCGAGGACAGGTCTAGCAATCAGCCCCAGCATTTT
TRBD2	.	TRBV4-1	TRBJ2-7	CASSPGLAGALYEQYF	TGCGCCAGCAGCCCAGGACTAGCGGGGGCCCTCTACGAGCAGTACTTC
.	.	TRBV7-9	TRBJ1-4	CASSLAAVADEKLFF	TGTGCCAGCAGCTTAGCGGCGGTAGCGGATGAAAAACTGTTTTTT
TRBD1	.	TRBV28	TRBJ1-1	CASSSGTTGTGVEAFF	TGTGCCAGCAGCAGTGGGACGACCGGGACAGGGGTGGAAGCTTTCTTT
TRBD2	.	TRBV27	TRBJ2-1	CASSYLPAGVDNEQFF	TGTGCCAGCAGTTACCTCCCGGCGGGAGTCGACAATGAGCAGTTCTTC
TRBD2	once	TRBV5-6	TRBJ2-3	CASSLALGAGTRQYF	TGTGCCAGCAGCTTGGCCTTAGGGGCCGGGACTAGACAGTATTTT
.	.	TRBV7-9	TRBJ1-1	CAAQGTMNTEAFF	TGTGCCGCGCAGGGTACTATGAACACTGAAGCTTTCTTT
.	.	TRBV7-9	TRBJ2-1	CASRPSGRSSYNEQFF	TGTGCCAGCAGGCCAAGCGGGCGGAGCTCCTACAATGAGCAGTTCTTC
.	.	TRBV5-1	TRBJ2-5	CASSDSRALGETQYF	TGCGCCAGCAGCGACTCACGAGCTTTAGGAGAGACCCAGTACTTC
TRBD1	.	TRBV6-5	TRBJ1-1	CASSSHRGMTEAFF	TGTGCCAGCAGTTCCCACAGGGGTATGACTGAAGCTTTCTTT
.	.	TRBV6-5	TRBJ2-1	CASSYTPLDNEQFF	TGTGCCAGCAGTTACACACCCCTCGACAATGAGCAGTTCTTC
.	.	TRBV7-6	TRBJ2-7	CASSSLNRVNEQYF	TGTGCCAGCAGCTCATTGAACAGGGTGAACGAGCAGTACTTC
TRBD1	few	TRBV5-1	TRBJ2-1	CASSPNGDRGFDEQFF	TGCGCCAGCAGCCCGAACGGGGACAGGGGGTTCGATGAGCAGTTCTTC
.	.	TRBV28	TRBJ2-2	CASQDSTHTGELFF	TGTGCCAGCCAAGACAGCACGCACACCGGGGAGCTGTTTTTT
.	.	TRBV11-2	TRBJ2-1	CASSPQSDRYNEQFF	TGTGCCAGCAGCCCCCAATCCGACAGATACAATGAGCAGTTCTTC
.	.	TRBV2	TRBJ1-2	CASKSINNRERGYTF	TGTGCCAGCAAGTCCATTAATAACAGGGAGAGAGGCTACACCTTC
TRBD1	.	TRBV30	TRBJ1-5	CAWTAQGNQPQHF	TGTGCCTGGACCGCACAGGGGAATCAGCCCCAGCATTTT
TRBD2	.	TRBV3-1/TRBV3-2	TRBJ2-5	CASSQEHSGREETPYF	TGTGCCAGCAGCCAAGAGCATAGCGGGAGGGAAGAGACCCCCTACTTC
.	.	TRBV6-5	TRBJ2-7	CASTRQGGKQYF	TGTGCCAGCACCCGGCAGGGTGGAAAGCAGTACTTC
TRBD2	.	TRBV3-1/TRBV3-2	TRBJ2-1	CASSSGSGRYNEQFF	TGTGCCAGCAGTAGCGGGTCGGGACGCTACAATGAGCAGTTCTTC
TRBD1	once	TRBV4-2	TRBJ2-7	CASSQPGQGPEQYF	TGTGCCAGCAGCCAGCCGGGACAGGGGCCCGAGCAGTACTTC